The clone carrying this T cell receptor beta chain has only a few counts. Antigen specificity is unknown. A read error may account for a junction end that differs from germline. The entry originates in a study of tumor and adjacent non-tumor tissue in lung cancer. Study-level background: On average, productive TCRbeta reads reached roughly 4 million per sample. Study-level results: In normal lung, the top 100 clones were significantly more dominant than in tumor. TCR diversity was significantly greater in tumor than normal lung tissue.

TCRbeta libraries were built with three rounds of nested PCR, modified from ARM-PCR. TCRdb re-derived calls from the multiplex PCR reads in MiXCR, one entry per CDR3 protein. The table has approximately 110,000 distinct CDR3 sequences, 60% to 70% seen once; the top ten hold roughly 19%. This sample's RNA came from whole unsorted tissue. Distant lung tissue was collected more than 3 cm away from the tumor edge. Chemotherapy-naive patients with new lung cancer underwent thoracic surgery in China, August–November 2014. Sequencing was carried out using distant non-tumor lung tissue. The sequence was obtained from a man in his sixties with non-small cell lung cancer.

CDR3 residues: CASSSPGQLVAKNIQCF. The CDR3 DNA reads as TGTGCCAGCAGTTCACCAGGACAGCTGGTAGCCAAAAACATTCAGTGCTTC. This chain links TRBV6-2 or TRBV6-3 with TRBJ2-4; D might be TRBD1 (6 bases). This CDR3 has 17 amino acids. Germline values: CDR1 MNHEY, CDR2 SVGEGT.